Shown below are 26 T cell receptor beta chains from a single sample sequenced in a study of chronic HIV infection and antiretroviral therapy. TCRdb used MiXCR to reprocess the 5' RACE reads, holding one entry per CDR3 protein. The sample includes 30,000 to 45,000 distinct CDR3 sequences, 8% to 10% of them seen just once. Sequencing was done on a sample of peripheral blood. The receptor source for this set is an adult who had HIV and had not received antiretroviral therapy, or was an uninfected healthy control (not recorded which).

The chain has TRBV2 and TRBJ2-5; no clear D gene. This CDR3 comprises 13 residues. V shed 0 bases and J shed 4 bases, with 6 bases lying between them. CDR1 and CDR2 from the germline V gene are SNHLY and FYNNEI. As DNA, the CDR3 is TGTGCCAGCAGTGAAGCTTTGCGAGAGACCCAGTACTTC. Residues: CASSEALRETQYF.

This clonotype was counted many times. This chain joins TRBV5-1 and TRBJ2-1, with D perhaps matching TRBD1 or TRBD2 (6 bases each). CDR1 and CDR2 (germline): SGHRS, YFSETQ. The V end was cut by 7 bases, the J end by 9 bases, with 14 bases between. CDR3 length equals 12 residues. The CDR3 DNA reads TGCGCCAGCGGAGGCGAGGGGGGTGAGCAGTTCTTC. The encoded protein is CASGGEGGEQFF.

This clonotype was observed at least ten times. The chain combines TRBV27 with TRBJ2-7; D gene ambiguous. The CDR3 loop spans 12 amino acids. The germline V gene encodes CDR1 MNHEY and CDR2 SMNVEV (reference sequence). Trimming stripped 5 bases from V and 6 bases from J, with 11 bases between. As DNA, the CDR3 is TGTGCCAGCAGTCCCGACTCGACCGAGCAGTACTTC. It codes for CASSPDSTEQYF.

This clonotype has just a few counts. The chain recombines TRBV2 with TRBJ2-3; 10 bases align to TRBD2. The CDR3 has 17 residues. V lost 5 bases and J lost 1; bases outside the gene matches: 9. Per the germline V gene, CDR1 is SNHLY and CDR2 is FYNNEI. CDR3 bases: TGTGCCAGCAGTCCCGGGACTAGCGTGATCGGCACAGATACGCAGTATTTT. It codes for CASSPGTSVIGTDTQYF.

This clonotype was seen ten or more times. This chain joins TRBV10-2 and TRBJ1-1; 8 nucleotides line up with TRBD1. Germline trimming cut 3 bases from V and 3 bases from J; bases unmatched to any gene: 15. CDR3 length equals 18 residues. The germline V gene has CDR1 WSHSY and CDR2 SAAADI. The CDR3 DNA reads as TGCGCCAGCAGTGACTACTTCAGACAGGGGAGTATAGACACTGAAGCTTTCTTT. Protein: CASSDYFRQGSIDTEAFF.

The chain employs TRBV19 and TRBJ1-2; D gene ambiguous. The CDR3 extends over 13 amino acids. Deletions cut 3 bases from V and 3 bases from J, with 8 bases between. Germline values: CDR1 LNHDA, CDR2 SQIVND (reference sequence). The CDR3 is CASSMTRDYGYTF. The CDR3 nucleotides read TGTGCCAGTAGTATGACCCGGGACTATGGCTACACCTTC.

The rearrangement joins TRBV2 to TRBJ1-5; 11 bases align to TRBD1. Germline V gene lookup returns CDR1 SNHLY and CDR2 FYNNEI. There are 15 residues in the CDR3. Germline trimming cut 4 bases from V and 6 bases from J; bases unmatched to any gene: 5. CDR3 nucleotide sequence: TGTGCCAGCAGTGGAAGGACAGGGGGCGGTCAGCCCCAGCATTTT. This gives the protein CASSGRTGGGQPQHF. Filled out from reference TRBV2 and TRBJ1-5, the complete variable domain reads EPEVTQTPSHQVTQMGQEVILRCVPISNHLYFYWYRQILGQKVEFLVSFYNNEISEKSEIFDDQFSVERPDGSNFTLKIRSTKLEDSAMYFCASSGRTGGGQPQHFGDGTRLSIL.

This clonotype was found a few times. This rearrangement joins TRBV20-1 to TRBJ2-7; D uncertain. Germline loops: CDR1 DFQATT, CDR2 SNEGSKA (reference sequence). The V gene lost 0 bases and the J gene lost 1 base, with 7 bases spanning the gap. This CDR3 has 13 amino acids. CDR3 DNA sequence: TGCAGTGCTAGAGATAGGGTGTCCTACGAGCAGTACTTC. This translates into CSARDRVSYEQYF.

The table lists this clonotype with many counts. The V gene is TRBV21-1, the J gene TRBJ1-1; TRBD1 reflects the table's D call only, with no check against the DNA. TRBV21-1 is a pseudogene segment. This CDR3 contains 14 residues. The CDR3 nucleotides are TGTGCCAGCAGCCGAATCCAGGACAGCCCTGAAGCTTTCTTT. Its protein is CASSRIQDSPEAFF.

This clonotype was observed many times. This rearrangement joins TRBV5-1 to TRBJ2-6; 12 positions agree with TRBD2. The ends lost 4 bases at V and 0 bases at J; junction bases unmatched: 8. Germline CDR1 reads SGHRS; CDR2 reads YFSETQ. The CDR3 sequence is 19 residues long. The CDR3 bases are TGCGCCAGCAGCGGGCCGGGACTAGCGGGCTACTCTGGGGCCAACGTCCTGACTTTC. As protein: CASSGPGLAGYSGANVLTF. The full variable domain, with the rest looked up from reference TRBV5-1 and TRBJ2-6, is KAGVTQTPRYLIKTRGQQVTLSCSPISGHRSVSWYQQTPGQGLQFLFEYFSETQRNKGNFPGRFSGRQFSNSRSEMNVSTLELGDSALYLCASSGPGLAGYSGANVLTFGAGSRLTVL.

Here the CDR3 reads CASGEGVNTEAFF. In nucleotides, the CDR3 is TGCGCCAGCGGGGAAGGGGTGAACACTGAAGCTTTCTTT. The chain carries TRBV5-1 and TRBJ1-1, with a tentative D call TRBD1 (5 bases). With 7 bases removed from V and 0 bases from J, the gap between germline ends came to 10 bases. This CDR3 has 13 residues. Germline CDR1 is SGHRS and CDR2 is YFSETQ.

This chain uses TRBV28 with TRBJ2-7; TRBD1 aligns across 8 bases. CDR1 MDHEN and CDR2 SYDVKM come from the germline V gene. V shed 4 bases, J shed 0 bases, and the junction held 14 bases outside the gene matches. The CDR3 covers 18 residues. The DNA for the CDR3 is TGTGCCAGCAGTTCGACCTACCGGGACAGGATACTCTCCTACGAGCAGTACTTC. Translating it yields CASSSTYRDRILSYEQYF.

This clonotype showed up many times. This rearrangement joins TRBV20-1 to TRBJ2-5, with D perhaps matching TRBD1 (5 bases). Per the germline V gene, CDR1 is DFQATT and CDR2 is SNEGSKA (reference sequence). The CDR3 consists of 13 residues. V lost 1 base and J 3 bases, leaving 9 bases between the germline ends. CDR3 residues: CSARGGRKETQYF. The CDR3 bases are TGCAGTGCTAGAGGGGGCAGAAAAGAGACCCAGTACTTC.

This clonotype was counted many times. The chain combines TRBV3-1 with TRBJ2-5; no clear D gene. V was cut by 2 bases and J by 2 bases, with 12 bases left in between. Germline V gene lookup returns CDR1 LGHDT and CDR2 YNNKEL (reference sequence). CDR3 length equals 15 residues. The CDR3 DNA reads TGTGCCAGCAGCCAACACGGAGAGCCGCAAGAGACCCAGTACTTC. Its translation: CASSQHGEPQETQYF.

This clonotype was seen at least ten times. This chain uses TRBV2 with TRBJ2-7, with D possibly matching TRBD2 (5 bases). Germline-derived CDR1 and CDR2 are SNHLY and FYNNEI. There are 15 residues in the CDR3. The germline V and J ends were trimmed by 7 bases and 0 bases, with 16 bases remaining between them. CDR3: CASKSVEAVSYEQYF. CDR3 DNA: TGTGCCAGCAAGAGCGTGGAAGCGGTCTCCTACGAGCAGTACTTC.

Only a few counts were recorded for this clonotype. The CDR3 DNA sequence: TGTGCTAGTGGGCAGGGGTTGCCTCAGCCCCAGCATTTT. This encodes CASGQGLPQPQHF. This chain connects TRBV12-5 to TRBJ1-5; perhaps TRBD1 as D (6 bases). Germline CDR1 is LGHNT and CDR2 is FRNRAP. The CDR3 sequence is 13 residues long. Trimming shortened V by 6 bases and J by 6 bases, and 12 bases separated the two germline ends.

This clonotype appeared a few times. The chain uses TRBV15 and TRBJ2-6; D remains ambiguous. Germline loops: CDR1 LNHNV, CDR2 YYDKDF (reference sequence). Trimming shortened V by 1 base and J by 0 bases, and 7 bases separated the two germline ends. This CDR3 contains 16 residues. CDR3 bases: TGTGCCACCAGCAGAGGCAGGTCCTCTGGGGCCAACGTCCTGACTTTC. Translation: CATSRGRSSGANVLTF.

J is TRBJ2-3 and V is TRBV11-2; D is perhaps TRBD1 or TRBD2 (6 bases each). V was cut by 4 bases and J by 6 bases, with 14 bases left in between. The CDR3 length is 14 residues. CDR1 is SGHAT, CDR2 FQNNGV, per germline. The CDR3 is CASSYEIGGDTQYF. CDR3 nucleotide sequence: TGTGCCAGCAGCTACGAAATAGGGGGGGATACGCAGTATTTT.

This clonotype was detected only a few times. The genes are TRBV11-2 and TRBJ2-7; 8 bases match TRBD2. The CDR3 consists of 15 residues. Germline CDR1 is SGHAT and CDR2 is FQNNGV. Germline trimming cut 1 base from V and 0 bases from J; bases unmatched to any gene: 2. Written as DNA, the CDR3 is TGTGCCAGCAGCTTAGGACTAGCGTTCTCCTACGAGCAGTACTTC. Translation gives CASSLGLAFSYEQYF.

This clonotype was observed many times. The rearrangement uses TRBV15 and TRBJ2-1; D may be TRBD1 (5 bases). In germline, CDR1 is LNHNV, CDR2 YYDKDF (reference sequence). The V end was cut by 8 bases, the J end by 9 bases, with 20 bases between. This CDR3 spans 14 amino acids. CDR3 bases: TGTGCCACCTCCCGCCGCGAGCAGGGCGGTGAGCAGTTCTTC. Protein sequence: CATSRREQGGEQFF.

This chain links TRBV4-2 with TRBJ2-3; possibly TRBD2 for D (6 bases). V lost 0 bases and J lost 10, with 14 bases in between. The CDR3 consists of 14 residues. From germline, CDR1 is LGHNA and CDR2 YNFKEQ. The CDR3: CASSQDAGRPAQYF. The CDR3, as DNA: TGTGCCAGCAGCCAAGACGCGGGACGCCCCGCGCAGTATTTT.

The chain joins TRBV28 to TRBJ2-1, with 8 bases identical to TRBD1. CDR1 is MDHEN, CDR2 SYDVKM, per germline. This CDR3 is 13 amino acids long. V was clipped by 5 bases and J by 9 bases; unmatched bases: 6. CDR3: CASSLGQGGEQFF. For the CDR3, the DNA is TGTGCCAGCAGTCTTGGACAGGGTGGTGAGCAGTTCTTC.

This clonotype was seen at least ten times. CDR3 bases: TGTGCCAGCAGCTCCGCCCGTAGAGCGGTCAATGAGCAGTTCTTC. It codes for CASSSARRAVNEQFF. The chain employs TRBV7-9 and TRBJ2-1, with D maybe TRBD2 (5 bases). Trimming removed 4 bases at V and 6 bases at J, with 16 bases between. Germline CDR1 SEHNR, CDR2 FQNEAQ (reference sequence). CDR3 length: 15 residues.

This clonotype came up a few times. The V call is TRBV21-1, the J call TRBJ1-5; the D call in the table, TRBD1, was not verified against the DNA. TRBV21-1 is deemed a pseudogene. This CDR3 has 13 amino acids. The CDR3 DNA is TGTGCCAGCAGAGAGGGGAGCAATCAGCCCCAGCATTTT. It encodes CASREGSNQPQHF.

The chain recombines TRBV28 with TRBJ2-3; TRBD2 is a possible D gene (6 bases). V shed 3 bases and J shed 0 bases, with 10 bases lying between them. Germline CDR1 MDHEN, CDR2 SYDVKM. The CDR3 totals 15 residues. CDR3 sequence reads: CASSFAGLSTDTQYF. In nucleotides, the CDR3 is TGTGCCAGCAGTTTCGCGGGACTTAGCACAGATACGCAGTATTTT.

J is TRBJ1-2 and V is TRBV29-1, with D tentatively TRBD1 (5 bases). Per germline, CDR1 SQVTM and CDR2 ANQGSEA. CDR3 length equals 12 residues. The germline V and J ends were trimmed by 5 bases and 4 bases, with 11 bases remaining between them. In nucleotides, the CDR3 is TGCAGCGTTCGACAGCTCGCCTATGGCTACACCTTC. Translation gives CSVRQLAYGYTF.